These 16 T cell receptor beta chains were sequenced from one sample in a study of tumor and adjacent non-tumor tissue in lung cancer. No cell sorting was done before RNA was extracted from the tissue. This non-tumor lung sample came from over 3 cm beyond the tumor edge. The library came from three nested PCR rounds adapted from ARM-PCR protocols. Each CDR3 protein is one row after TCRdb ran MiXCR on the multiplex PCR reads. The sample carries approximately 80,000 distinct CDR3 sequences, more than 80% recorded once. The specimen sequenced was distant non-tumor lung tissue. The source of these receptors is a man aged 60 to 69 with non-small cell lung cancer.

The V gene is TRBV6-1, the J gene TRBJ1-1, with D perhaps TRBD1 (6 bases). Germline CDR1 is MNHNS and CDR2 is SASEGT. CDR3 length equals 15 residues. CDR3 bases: TGTGCATGCAGCGATGGGCCGGGGGCCGGAACTGAAGCTTTCTTT. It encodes CACSDGPGAGTEAFF.

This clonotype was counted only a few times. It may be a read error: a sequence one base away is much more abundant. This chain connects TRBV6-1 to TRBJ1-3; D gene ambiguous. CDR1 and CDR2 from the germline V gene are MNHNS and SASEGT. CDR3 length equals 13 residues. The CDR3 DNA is TGTGCCAGCAGAGAAGGTCCACCGGGCACCATATATTTT. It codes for CASREGPPGTIYF.

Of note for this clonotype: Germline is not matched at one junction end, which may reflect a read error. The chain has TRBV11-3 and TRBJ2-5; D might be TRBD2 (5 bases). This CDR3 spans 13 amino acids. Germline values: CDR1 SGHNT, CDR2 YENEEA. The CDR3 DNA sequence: TGTGCCAACAGCTTTAACGGGGAAGAGAACCAGTACTTC. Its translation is CANSFNGEENQYF. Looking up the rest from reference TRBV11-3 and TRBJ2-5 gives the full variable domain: EAGVVQSPRYKIIEKKQPVAFWCNPISGHNTLYWYLQNLGQGPELLIRYENEEAVDDSQLPKDRFSAERLKGVDSTLKIQPAELGDSAVYLCANSFNGEENQYFGPGTRLLVL.

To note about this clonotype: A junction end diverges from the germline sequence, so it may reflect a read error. CDR3 sequence reads: CVSSLGQGATRRTETFF. The CDR3 coding sequence is TGTGTCAGCAGCTTGGGACAGGGGGCCACACGGAGAACTGAAACTTTCTTT. The rearrangement joins TRBV5-6 to TRBJ1-1; 12 bases line up with TRBD1. Germline V gene sequence: CDR1 SGHDT, CDR2 YYEEEE. CDR3 length: 17 residues.

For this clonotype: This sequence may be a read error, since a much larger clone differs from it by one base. The CDR3 reads CVSSLGQNNEQFF. In DNA, the CDR3 is TGCGTCAGCAGCTTGGGACAGAACAATGAGCAGTTCTTC. The chain is built from TRBV5-1 and TRBJ2-1; TRBD1 agrees at 7 bases. Germline values: CDR1 SGHRS, CDR2 YFSETQ. CDR3 size: 13 residues.

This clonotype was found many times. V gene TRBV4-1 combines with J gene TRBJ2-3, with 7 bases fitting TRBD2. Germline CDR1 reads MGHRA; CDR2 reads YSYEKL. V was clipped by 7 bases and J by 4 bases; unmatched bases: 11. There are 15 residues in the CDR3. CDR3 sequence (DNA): TGCGCCAGCACCTCAAGCCCGGGGGGTGCAGATACGCAGTATTTT. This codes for CASTSSPGGADTQYF.

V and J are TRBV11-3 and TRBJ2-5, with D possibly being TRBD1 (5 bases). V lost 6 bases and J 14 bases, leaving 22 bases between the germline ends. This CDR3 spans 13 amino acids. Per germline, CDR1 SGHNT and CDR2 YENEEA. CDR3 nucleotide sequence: TGTGCCAGCAGATTTACCAGGGAAGAGACCCTATACTTC. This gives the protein CASRFTREETLYF.

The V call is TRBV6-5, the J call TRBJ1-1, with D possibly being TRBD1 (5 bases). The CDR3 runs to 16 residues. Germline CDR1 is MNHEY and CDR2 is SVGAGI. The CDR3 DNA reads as TGTGTCAGTAGTTACGCTCAGGGAGGTTTCGGTACTGAAGCTTTCTTT. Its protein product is CVSSYAQGGFGTEAFF.

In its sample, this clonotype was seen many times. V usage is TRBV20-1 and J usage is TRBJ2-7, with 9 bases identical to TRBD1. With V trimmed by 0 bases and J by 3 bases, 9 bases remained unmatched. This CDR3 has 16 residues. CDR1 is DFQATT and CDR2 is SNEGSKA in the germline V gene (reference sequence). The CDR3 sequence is CSARDLGTGNYYEQYF. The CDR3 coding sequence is TGCAGTGCTAGAGATCTCGGGACAGGGAACTACTACGAGCAGTACTTC.

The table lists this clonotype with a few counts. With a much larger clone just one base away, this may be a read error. CDR3 nucleotide sequence: TGTGCCAGCAGCTTCTACAGTCAGAGCAATCAGCCCCAGCATTTT. Translating it yields CASSFYSQSNQPQHF. J is TRBJ1-5 and V is TRBV7-8; D gene ambiguous. The CDR3 consists of 15 residues. The germline V and J ends were trimmed by 3 bases and 1 base, with 10 bases remaining between them. The V gene's germline CDR1 is SGHVS and CDR2 FQNEAQ.

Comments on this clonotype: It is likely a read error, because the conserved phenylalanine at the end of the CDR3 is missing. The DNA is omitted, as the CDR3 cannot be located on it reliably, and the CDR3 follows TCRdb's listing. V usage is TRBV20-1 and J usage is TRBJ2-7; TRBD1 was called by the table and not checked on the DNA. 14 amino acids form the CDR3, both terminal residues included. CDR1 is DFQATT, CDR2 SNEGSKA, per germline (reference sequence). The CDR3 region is CSARESGDTYEQYL.

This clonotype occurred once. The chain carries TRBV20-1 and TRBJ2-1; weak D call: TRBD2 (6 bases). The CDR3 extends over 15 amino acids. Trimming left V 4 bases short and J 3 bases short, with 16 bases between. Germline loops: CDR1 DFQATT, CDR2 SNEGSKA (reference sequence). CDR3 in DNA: TGCAGTGCTAATGATGGACTATCAGGCTACAATGAGCAGTTCTTC. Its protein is CSANDGLSGYNEQFF.

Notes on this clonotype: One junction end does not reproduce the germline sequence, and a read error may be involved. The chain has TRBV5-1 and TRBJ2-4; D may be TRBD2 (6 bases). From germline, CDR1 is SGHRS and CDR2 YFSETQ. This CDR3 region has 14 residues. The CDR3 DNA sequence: TGCGCCAGCAGCATGACTAGTACCAAAAACATTCAGTATTTC. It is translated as CASSMTSTKNIQYF.

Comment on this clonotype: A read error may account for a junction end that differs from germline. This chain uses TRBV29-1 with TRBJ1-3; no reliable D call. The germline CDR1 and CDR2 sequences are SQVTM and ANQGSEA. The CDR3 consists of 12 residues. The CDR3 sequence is CSIRLSVNTVYF. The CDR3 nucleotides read TGCAGCATTAGGCTATCTGTAAACACCGTATATTTT.

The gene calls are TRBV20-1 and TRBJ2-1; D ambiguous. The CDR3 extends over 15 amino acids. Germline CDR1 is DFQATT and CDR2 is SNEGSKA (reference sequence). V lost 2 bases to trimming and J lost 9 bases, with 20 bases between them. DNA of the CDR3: TGCAGTGCTAGAATCGCTAGTGTGACCGTAGGTGAGCAGTTCTTC. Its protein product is CSARIASVTVGEQFF.

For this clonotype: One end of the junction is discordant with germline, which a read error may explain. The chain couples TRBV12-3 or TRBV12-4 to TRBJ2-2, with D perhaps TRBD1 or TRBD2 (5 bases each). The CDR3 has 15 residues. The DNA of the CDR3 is TGTGCCAGCAGTCCCCCCACTGCGGACACCGGGGAACTGTCTTTT. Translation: CASSPPTADTGELSF.